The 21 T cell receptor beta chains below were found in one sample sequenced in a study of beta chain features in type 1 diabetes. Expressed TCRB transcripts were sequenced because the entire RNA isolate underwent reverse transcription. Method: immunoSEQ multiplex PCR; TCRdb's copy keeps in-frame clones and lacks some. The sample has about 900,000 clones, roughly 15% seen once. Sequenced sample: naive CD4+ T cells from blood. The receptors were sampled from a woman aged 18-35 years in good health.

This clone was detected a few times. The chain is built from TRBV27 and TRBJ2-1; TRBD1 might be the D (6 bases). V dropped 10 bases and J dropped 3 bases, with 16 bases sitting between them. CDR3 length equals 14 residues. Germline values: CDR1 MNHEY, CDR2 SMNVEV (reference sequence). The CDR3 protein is CATSGTKGYNEQFF. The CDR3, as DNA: TGTGCCACGTCCGGGACAAAGGGCTACAATGAGCAGTTCTTC.

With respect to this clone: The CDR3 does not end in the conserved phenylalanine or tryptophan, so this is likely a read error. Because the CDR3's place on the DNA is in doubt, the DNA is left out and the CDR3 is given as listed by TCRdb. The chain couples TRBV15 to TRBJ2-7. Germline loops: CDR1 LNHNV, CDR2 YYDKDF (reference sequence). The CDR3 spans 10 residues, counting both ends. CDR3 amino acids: CATSGSDHWG.

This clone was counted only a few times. DNA for the CDR3: TGCGCCAGCAGCTGGAGCGGGGACAGGGGCGACGAGCAGTACTTC. This gives the protein CASSWSGDRGDEQYF. The chain links TRBV5-1 to TRBJ2-7; TRBD1 aligns across 10 bases. CDR3 length: 15 residues. Germline trimming cut 3 bases from V and 5 bases from J; bases unmatched to any gene: 8. Germline V gene sequence: CDR1 SGHRS, CDR2 YFSETQ.

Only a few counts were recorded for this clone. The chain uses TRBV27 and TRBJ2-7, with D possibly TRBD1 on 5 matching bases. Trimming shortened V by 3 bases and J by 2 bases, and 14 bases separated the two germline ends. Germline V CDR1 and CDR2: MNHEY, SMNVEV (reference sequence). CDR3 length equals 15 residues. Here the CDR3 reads CASSFGRARTYEQYF. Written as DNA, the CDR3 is TGTGCCAGCAGTTTTGGCAGGGCGAGAACCTACGAGCAGTACTTC.

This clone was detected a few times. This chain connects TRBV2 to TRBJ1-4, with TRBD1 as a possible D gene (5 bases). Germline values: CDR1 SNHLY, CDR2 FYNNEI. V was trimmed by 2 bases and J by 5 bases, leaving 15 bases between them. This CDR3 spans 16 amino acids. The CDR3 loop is CASSEITGRGNEKLFF. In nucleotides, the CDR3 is TGTGCCAGCAGTGAAATAACCGGACGGGGGAATGAAAAACTGTTTTTT.

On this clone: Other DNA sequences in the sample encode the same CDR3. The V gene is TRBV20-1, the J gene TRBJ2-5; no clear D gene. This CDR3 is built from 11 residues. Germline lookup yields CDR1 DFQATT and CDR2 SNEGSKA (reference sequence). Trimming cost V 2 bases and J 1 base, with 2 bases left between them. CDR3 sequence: CSARSQETQYF. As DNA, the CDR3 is TGCAGTGCTAGATCCCAAGAGACCCAGTACTTC.

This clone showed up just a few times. The DNA for the CDR3 is TGTGCCAGCAGATCCGGGACTAGTGGGGATACGCAGTATTTT. Amino acid sequence: CASRSGTSGDTQYF. This chain joins TRBV7-2 and TRBJ2-3; 8 bases are shared with TRBD2. CDR1 SGHTA and CDR2 FQGNSA come from the germline V gene. V shed 6 bases, J shed 6 bases, and the junction held 8 bases outside the gene matches. The CDR3 is 14 amino acids.

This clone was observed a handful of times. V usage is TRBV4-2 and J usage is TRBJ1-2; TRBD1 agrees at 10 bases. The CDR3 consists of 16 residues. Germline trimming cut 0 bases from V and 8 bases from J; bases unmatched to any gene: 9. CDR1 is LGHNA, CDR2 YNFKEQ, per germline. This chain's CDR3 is CASSQEVWGQGSGYTF. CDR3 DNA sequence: TGTGCCAGCAGCCAAGAAGTATGGGGACAGGGGAGCGGCTACACCTTC.

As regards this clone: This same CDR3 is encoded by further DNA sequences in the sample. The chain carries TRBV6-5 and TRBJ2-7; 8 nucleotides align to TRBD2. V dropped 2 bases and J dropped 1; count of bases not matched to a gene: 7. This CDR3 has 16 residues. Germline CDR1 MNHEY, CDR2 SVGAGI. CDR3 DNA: TGTGCCAGCAGTTACAGCATTAGCGGGATTTCCTACGAGCAGTACTTC. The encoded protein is CASSYSISGISYEQYF.

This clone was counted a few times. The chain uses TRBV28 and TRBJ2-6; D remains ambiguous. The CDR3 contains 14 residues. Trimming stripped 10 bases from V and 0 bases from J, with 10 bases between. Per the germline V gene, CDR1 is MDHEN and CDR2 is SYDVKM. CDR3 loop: CATKRNSGANVLTF. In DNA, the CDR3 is TGTGCCACCAAACGTAACTCTGGGGCCAACGTCCTGACTTTC.

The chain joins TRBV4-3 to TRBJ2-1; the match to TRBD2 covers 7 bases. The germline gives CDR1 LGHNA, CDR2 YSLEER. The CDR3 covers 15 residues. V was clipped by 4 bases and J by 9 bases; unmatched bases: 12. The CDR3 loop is CASSPLAGNVGEQFF. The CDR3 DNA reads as TGCGCCAGCAGCCCATTAGCGGGTAACGTCGGTGAGCAGTTCTTC.

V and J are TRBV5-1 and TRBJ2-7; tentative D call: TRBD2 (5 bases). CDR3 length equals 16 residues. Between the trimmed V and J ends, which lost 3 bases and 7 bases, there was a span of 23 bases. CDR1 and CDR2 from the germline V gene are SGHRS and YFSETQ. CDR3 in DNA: TGCGCCAGCAGCTCGAGGACTCCAGTTGGCGTCGAAGAGCAGTACTTC. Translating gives CASSSRTPVGVEEQYF.

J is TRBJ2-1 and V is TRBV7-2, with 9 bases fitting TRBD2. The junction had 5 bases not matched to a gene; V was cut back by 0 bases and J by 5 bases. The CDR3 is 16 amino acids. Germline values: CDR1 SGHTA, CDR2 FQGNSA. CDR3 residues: CASSLAGLAGNNEQFF. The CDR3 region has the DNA TGTGCCAGCAGCTTAGCGGGACTAGCCGGAAACAATGAGCAGTTCTTC. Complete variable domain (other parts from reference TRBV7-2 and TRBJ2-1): GAGVSQSPSNKVTEKGKDVELRCDPISGHTALYWYRQSLGQGLEFLIYFQGNSAPDKSGLPSDRFSAERTGGSVSTLTIQRTQQEDSAVYLCASSLAGLAGNNEQFFGPGTRLTVL.

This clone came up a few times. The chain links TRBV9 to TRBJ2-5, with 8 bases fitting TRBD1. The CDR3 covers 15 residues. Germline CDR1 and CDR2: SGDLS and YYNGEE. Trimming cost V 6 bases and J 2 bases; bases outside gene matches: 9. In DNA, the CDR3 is TGTGCCAGCACCCTCGGACAGGGTCATCAAGAGACCCAGTACTTC. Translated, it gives CASTLGQGHQETQYF.

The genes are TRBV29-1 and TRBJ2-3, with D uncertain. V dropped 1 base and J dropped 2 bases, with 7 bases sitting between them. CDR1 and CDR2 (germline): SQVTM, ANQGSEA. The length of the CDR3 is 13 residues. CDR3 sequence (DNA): TGCAGCGTTGAAGTTTCGGCCACAGATACGCAGTATTTT. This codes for CSVEVSATDTQYF.

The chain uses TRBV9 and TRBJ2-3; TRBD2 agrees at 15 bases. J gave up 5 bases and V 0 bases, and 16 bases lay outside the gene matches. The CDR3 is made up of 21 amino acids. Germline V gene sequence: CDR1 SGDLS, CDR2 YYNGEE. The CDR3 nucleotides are TGTGCCAGCAGCGTAGGGACGCCGGGGACTAGCGGGAGGAGGTTCTTAGATACGCAGTATTTT. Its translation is CASSVGTPGTSGRRFLDTQYF.

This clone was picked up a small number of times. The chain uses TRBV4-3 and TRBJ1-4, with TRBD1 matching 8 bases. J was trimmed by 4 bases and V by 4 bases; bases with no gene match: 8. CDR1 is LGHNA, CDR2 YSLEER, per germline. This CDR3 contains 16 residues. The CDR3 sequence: CASSPTSDRGNEKLFF. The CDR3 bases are TGCGCCAGCAGCCCTACCTCTGACAGGGGTAATGAAAAACTGTTTTTT.

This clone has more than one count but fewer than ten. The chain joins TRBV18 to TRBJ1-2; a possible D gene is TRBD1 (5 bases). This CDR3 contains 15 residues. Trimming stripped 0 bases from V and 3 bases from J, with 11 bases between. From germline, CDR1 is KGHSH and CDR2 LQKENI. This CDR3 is CASSPPGPLDYGYTF. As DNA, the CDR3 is TGTGCCAGCTCACCACCGGGGCCGCTTGACTATGGCTACACCTTC.

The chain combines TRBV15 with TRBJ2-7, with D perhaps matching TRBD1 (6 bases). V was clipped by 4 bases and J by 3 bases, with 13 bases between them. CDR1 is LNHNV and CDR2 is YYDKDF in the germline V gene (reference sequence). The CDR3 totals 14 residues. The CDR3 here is CATSMVGGFYEQYF. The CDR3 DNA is TGTGCCACCAGCATGGTAGGGGGATTCTACGAGCAGTACTTC.

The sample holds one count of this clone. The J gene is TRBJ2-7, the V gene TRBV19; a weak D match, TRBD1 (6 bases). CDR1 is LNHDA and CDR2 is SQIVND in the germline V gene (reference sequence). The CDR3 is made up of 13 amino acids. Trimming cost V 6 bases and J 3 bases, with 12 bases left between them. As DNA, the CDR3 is TGTGCCAGTAGGAAGACAGGCTACTACGAGCAGTACTTC. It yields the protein CASRKTGYYEQYF.

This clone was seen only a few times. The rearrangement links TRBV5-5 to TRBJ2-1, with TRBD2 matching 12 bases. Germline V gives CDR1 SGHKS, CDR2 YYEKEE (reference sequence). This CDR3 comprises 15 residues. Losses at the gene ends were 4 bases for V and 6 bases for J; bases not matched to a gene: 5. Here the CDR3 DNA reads TGTGCCAGCAGCGACAGACTAGCGGGAGTCAATGAGCAGTTCTTC. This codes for CASSDRLAGVNEQFF. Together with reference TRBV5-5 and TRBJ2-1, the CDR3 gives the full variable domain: DAGVTQSPTHLIKTRGQQVTLRCSPISGHKSVSWYQQVLGQGPQFIFQYYEKEERGRGNFPDRFSARQFPNYSSELNVNALLLGDSALYLCASSDRLAGVNEQFFGPGTRLTVL.